This is a list of T cell receptor beta chains from one sample in a study of T cells in Graves' hyperthyroidism and ophthalmopathy. TCRdb itself ran the multiplex PCR reads through MiXCR, one entry per CDR3 protein. The sample holds 300,000 to 500,000 distinct CDR3 sequences; over 12% are singletons and the top ten take around 28%. Sequences were obtained from blood. Receptors originate from a man aged 45 to 65 with Graves' ophthalmopathy. Both conserved end residues are part of each CDR3. The D gene is left open where the match is weak. The listing skips clone size in some rows; elsewhere it reads once, few, many or a size class.

D: NA; V: TRBV20-1; size: many; J: TRBJ2-7; DNA: TGCAGTGCTAGAGGGTCGAAAGAGCAGTACTTC; CDR3: CSARGSKEQYF
D: TRBD1; V: TRBV11-2; size: many; J: TRBJ2-2; DNA: TGTGCCAGCAGCCCGAACAGGGGGCGCACCGGGGAGCTGTTTTTT; CDR3: CASSPNRGRTGELFF
D: TRBD1; V: TRBV6-5; size: many; J: TRBJ1-1; DNA: TGTGCCAGCAGTTACCGGGGACAGTCGAACACTGAAGCTTTCTTT; CDR3: CASSYRGQSNTEAFF
D: TRBD1; V: TRBV27; size: few; J: TRBJ2-7; DNA: TGTGCCAGCAGTCCCAAACAGGGGGCGGTGGGGCAGTACTTC; CDR3: CASSPKQGAVGQYF
D: NA; V: TRBV7-9; size: many; J: TRBJ2-2; DNA: TGTGCCAGCACCCGACCCGGACGGCTGAACACCGGGGAGCTGTTTTTT; CDR3: CASTRPGRLNTGELFF
D: NA; V: TRBV2; size: NA; J: TRBJ1-6; DNA: TGTGCCAGCAGTGAACAACGAAATTCACCCCTCCACTTT; CDR3: CASSEQRNSPLHF
D: NA; V: TRBV4-1; size: NA; J: TRBJ2-2; DNA: TGCGCCAGCAGCCAAGATTCTGGTTCCGGGCTCGAAAACACCGGGGAGCTGTTTTTT; CDR3: CASSQDSGSGLENTGELFF
D: NA; V: TRBV7-7; size: many; J: TRBJ2-7; DNA: TGTGCTAGCCAGGCTCTAGCGTGCACCCCCGACGACTACGAGCAGTACTTC; CDR3: CASQALACTPDDYEQYF
D: NA; V: TRBV5-1; size: NA; J: TRBJ2-7; DNA: TGCGCCAGCAGCTTACATCGGACGGACTACGAGCAGTACTTC; CDR3: CASSLHRTDYEQYF
D: NA; V: TRBV3-1; size: many; J: TRBJ1-1; DNA: TGTGCCAGCAGCCAAGATCCAGTGGGGACTGAAGCTTTCTTT; CDR3: CASSQDPVGTEAFF
D: NA; V: TRBV2; size: many; J: TRBJ2-5; DNA: TGTGCCAGCAGCAGGGATCAACAAGCGGAGTACTTC; CDR3: CASSRDQQAEYF
D: NA; V: TRBV30; size: many; J: TRBJ2-4; DNA: TGTGCCTGGAGCAAGACTTCAGTAGCCAAAAACATTCAGTACTTC; CDR3: CAWSKTSVAKNIQYF
D: TRBD2; V: TRBV7-3; size: many; J: TRBJ2-1; DNA: TGTGCCAGCAGCTCGGGACTAGCAGGCCCTGAGCAGTTCTTC; CDR3: CASSSGLAGPEQFF
D: NA; V: TRBV3-1; size: many; J: TRBJ1-1; DNA: TGTGCCAGCAGCCTTGTAGATGACACTGAAGCTTTCTTT; CDR3: CASSLVDDTEAFF
D: TRBD2; V: TRBV15; size: few; J: TRBJ2-1; DNA: TGTGCCACCAGCAGTTGGACTAGCGGGAGTTATGATGAGCAGTTCTTC; CDR3: CATSSWTSGSYDEQFF
D: NA; V: TRBV11-3; size: many; J: TRBJ2-7; DNA: TGTGCCAGCAGCCCGCGGACAGCAGCCTACGAGCAGTACTTC; CDR3: CASSPRTAAYEQYF
D: TRBD2; V: TRBV15; size: few; J: TRBJ2-1; DNA: TGTGCCACCAGCAGAGATGGCGGGAGGGGGTTCTTC; CDR3: CATSRDGGRGFF
D: TRBD2; V: TRBV20-1; size: many; J: TRBJ2-7; DNA: TGCAGTGCGGAGCGAGATACTAGCGACGAGCAGTACTTC; CDR3: CSAERDTSDEQYF
D: NA; V: TRBV5-1; size: few; J: TRBJ1-4; DNA: TGCGCCAGCAGCGAAGGAACAGGTCAGGAAAAACTGTTTTTT; CDR3: CASSEGTGQEKLFF
D: TRBD1; V: TRBV13; size: few; J: TRBJ1-2; DNA: TGTGCCAGCAGCTTAGGTCAGGGGGCAAAGGACTATGGCTACACCTTC; CDR3: CASSLGQGAKDYGYTF
D: NA; V: TRBV15; size: many; J: TRBJ2-1; DNA: TGTGCCACCAGCAAGTACGGGGCTCGGTCCTACAATGAGCAGTTCTTC; CDR3: CATSKYGARSYNEQFF
D: NA; V: TRBV7-9; size: NA; J: TRBJ1-4; DNA: TGTGCCAGCAGCGTACGGAGATCAACTAATGAAAAACTGTTTTTT; CDR3: CASSVRRSTNEKLFF
D: TRBD2; V: TRBV4-1; size: NA; J: TRBJ2-3; DNA: TGCGCCAGCAGCCCCCAAGCTAGCGGGAGAGATACGCAGTATTTT; CDR3: CASSPQASGRDTQYF
D: TRBD2; V: TRBV3-1; size: NA; J: TRBJ2-1; DNA: TGTGCCAGCAGCCGGGGGACTAGCTCCTACAATGAGCAGTTCTTC; CDR3: CASSRGTSSYNEQFF
D: NA; V: TRBV20-1; size: many; J: TRBJ2-7; DNA: TGCAGTGCTCTCAATTACTCCTACGAGCAGTACTTC; CDR3: CSALNYSYEQYF
D: NA; V: TRBV24-1; size: many; J: TRBJ2-5; DNA: TGTGCCACCGGGGGGGGACAAGAAGAGACCCAGTACTTC; CDR3: CATGGGQEETQYF